This TCR beta chain was recorded in a study of T cell responses to AZD1222 COVID-19 vaccine. About the study: Second-dose groups at about 4 or about 12 weeks were pooled. General observations from the study: Spike-specific TCR breadth and depth grew following two AZD1222 doses. Only six or seven AZD1222 recipients were seropositive at baseline. The span of vaccine-associated CD4 TCRs extended across spike, with dominance at 160-218 and 743-854.

The table came from immunoSEQ multiplex PCR; TCRdb's copy has only in-frame clones and leaves some out. The table includes over 150,000 clones, about nine tenths detected once. Points on this clone: The antigen is not known.

Trimming stripped 3 bases from V and 9 bases from J, with 12 bases between. Germline V gene data show CDR1 as KGHSH and CDR2 as LQKENI. The CDR3 extends over 13 amino acids. The source was peripheral blood, collected on day 0 of AZD1222 vaccination. The TCR sequence derives from an adult in good health. The chain uses TRBV18 and TRBJ2-1; tentative D call: TRBD1 (7 bases). The chain's CDR3 is CASSPRGVGEQFF. The CDR3 DNA reads as TGTGCCAGCTCACCCAGGGGGGTAGGTGAGCAGTTCTTC.